Sequencing of this T cell receptor beta chain was carried out in a study of blood T cell repertoires in COVID-19. Across the whole study: The analysed material was cDNA or gDNA that came from T cells, B-cell-depleted T cells, or PBMCs.

This CDR3 is 15 amino acids long. Trimming stripped 11 bases from V and 0 bases from J, with 17 bases between. Germline-derived CDR1 and CDR2 are MNHEY and SMNVEV (reference sequence). Assay used: immunoSEQ multiplex PCR; TCRdb lists only in-frame clones, some missing. Here the sample spans 450,000 or so clones, roughly 87% being singletons. Seattle's cohort entered during active infection and was followed longitudinally. The chain has TRBV27 and TRBJ1-3; D call uncertain. The TCR comes from a man between 18 and 35 years old with COVID-19, enrolled during active disease. The sample consisted of peripheral blood. DNA of the CDR3: TGTGCCCCCCCGGGGAGATTCAGCTCTGGAAACACCATATATTTT. The encoded protein is CAPPGRFSSGNTIYF.